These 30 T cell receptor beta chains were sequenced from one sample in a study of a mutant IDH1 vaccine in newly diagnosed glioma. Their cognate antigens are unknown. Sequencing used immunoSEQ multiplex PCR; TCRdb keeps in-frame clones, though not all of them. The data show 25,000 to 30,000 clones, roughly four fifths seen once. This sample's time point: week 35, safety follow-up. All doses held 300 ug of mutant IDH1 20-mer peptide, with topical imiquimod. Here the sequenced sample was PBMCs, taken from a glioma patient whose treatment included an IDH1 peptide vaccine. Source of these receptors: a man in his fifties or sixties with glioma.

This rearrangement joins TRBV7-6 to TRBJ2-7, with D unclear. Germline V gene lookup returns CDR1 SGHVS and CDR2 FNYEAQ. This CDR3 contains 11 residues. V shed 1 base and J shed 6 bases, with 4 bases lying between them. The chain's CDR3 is CASSLDSEQYF. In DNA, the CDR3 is TGTGCCAGCAGCTTAGACTCCGAGCAGTACTTC.

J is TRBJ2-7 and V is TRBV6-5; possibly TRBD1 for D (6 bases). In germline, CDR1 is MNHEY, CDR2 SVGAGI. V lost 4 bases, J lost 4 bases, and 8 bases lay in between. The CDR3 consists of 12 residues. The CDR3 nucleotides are TGTGCCAGCAGTTCCGACAGGTACGAGCAGTACTTC. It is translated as CASSSDRYEQYF.

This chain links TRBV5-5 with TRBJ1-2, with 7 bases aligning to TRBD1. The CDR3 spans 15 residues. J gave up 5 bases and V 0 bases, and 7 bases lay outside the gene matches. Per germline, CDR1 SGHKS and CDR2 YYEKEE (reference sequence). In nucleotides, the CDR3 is TGTGCCAGCAGCTTGGGGCAGGGGGGGACGTATGGCTACACCTTC. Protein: CASSLGQGGTYGYTF.

The chain's CDR3 is CASSARWPMNTEAFF. The CDR3 nucleotides read TGTGCCAGTAGTGCCCGATGGCCAATGAACACTGAAGCTTTCTTT. This chain uses TRBV19 with TRBJ1-1; D gene ambiguous. V was cut by 5 bases and J by 0 bases, with 13 bases left in between. This CDR3 spans 15 amino acids. Germline-derived CDR1 and CDR2 are LNHDA and SQIVND (reference sequence).

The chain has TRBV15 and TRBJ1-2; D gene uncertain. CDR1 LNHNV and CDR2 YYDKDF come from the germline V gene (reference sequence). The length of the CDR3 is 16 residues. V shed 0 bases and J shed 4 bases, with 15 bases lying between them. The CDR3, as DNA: TGTGCCACCAGCAGAGATCGTCAGTCAATCTCCTATGGCTACACCTTC. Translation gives CATSRDRQSISYGYTF.

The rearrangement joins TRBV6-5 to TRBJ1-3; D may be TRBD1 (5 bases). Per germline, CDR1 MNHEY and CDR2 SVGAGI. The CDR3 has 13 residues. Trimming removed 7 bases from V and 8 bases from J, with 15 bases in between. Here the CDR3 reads CASTPHSGDTIYF. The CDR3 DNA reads TGTGCCAGCACCCCTCACTCGGGGGACACCATATATTTT.

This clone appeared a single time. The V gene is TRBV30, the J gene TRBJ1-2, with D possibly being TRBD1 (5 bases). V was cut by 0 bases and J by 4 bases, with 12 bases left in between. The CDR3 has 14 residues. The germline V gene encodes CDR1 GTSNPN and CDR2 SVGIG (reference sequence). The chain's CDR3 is CAWSVGVGTYGYTF. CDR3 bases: TGTGCCTGGAGTGTAGGGGTGGGAACCTATGGCTACACCTTC.

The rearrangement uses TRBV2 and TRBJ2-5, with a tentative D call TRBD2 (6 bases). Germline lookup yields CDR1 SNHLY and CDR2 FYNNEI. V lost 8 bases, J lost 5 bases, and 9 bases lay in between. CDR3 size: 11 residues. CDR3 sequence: CASAGGETQYF. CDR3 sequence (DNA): TGTGCCAGCGCTGGGGGGGAGACCCAGTACTTC.

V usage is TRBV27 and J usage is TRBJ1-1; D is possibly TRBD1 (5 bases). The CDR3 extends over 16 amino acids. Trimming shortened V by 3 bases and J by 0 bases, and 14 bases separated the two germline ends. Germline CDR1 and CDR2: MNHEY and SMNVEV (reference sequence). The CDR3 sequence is CASSLAGAHMNTEAFF. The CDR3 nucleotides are TGTGCCAGCAGTTTGGCCGGGGCCCATATGAACACTGAAGCTTTCTTT.

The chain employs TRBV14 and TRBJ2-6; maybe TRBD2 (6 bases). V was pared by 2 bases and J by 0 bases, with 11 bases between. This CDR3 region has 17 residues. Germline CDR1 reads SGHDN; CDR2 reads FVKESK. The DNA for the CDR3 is TGTGCCAGCAGCCAATTGGGACTGACCTCTGGGGCCAACGTCCTGACTTTC. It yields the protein CASSQLGLTSGANVLTF.

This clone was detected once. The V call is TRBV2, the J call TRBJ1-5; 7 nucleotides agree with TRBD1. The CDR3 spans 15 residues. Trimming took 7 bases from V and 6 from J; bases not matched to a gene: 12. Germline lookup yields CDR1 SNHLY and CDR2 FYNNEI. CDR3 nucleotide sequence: TGTGCCAGCACGGGAGACAGGGCGGTCGGTCAGCCCCAGCATTTT. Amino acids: CASTGDRAVGQPQHF.

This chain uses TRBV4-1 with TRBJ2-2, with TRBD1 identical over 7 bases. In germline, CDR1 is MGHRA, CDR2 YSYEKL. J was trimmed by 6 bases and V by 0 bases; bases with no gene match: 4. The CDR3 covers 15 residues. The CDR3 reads CASSQDSGTAGELFF. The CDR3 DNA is TGCGCCAGCAGCCAAGATTCAGGGACAGCCGGGGAGCTGTTTTTT.

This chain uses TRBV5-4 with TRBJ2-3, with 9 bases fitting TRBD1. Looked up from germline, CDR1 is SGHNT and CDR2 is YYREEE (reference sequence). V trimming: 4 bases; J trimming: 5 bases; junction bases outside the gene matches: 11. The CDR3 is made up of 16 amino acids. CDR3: CASSPLGQGIEDTQYF. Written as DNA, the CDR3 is TGTGCCAGCAGCCCTCTCGGACAGGGGATTGAAGATACGCAGTATTTT.

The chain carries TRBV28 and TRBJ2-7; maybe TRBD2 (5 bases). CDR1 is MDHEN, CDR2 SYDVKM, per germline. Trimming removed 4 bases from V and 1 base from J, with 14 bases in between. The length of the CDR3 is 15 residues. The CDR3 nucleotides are TGTGCCAGCAGTTCCCCAGCCCCGGGATCCTACGAGCAGTACTTC. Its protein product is CASSSPAPGSYEQYF.

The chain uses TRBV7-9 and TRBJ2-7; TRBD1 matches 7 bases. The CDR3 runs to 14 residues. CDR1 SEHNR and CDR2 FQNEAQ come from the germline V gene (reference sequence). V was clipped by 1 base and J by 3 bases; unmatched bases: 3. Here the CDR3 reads CASSLGQGLYEQYF. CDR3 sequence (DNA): TGTGCCAGCAGCTTAGGACAGGGTCTCTACGAGCAGTACTTC.

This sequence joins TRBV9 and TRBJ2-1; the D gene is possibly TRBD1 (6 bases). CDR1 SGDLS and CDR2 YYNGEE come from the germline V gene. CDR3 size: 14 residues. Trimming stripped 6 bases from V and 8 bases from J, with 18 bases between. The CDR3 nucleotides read TGTGCCAGCAACGCAGGGGTTACGAGGGATGAGCAGTTCTTC. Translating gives CASNAGVTRDEQFF.

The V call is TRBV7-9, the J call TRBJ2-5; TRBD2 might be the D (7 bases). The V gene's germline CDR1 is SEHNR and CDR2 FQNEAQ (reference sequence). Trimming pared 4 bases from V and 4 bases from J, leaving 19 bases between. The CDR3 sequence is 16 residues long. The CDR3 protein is CASSSQGGVGPETQYF. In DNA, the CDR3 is TGTGCCAGCAGCTCCCAAGGGGGGGTAGGACCAGAGACCCAGTACTTC.

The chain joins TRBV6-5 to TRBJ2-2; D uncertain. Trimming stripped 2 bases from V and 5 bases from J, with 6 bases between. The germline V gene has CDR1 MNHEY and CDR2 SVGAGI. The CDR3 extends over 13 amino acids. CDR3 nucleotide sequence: TGTGCCAGCAGTTACGTTGGTACCGGGGAGCTGTTTTTT. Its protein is CASSYVGTGELFF.

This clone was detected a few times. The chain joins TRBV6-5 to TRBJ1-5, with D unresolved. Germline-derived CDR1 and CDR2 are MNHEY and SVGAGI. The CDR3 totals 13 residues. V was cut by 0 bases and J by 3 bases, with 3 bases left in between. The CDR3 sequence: CASSYSTNQPQHF. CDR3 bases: TGTGCCAGCAGTTACTCCACCAATCAGCCCCAGCATTTT.

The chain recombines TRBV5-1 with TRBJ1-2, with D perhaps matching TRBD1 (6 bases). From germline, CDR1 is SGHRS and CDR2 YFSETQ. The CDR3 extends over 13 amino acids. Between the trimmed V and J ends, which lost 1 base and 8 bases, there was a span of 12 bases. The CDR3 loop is CASSLMGADGYTF. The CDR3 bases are TGCGCCAGCAGCTTGATGGGGGCGGACGGCTACACCTTC. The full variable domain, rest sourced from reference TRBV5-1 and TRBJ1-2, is KAGVTQTPRYLIKTRGQQVTLSCSPISGHRSVSWYQQTPGQGLQFLFEYFSETQRNKGNFPGRFSGRQFSNSRSEMNVSTLELGDSALYLCASSLMGADGYTFGSGTRLTVV.

CDR3 region: CASRLGQYSNQPQHF. For the CDR3, the DNA is TGTGCCAGTAGACTCGGACAGTATAGCAATCAGCCCCAGCATTTT. V is TRBV19 and J is TRBJ1-5, with D perhaps matching TRBD1 (6 bases). With 6 bases removed from V and 0 bases from J, the gap between germline ends came to 12 bases. Germline V gene sequence: CDR1 LNHDA, CDR2 SQIVND (reference sequence). The length of the CDR3 is 15 residues.

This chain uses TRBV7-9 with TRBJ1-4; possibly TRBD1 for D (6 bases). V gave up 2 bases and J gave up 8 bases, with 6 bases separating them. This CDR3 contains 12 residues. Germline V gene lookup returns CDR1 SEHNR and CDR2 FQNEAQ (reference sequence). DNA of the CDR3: TGTGCCAGCAGCTTAAGGGGGGAAAAACTGTTTTTT. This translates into CASSLRGEKLFF.

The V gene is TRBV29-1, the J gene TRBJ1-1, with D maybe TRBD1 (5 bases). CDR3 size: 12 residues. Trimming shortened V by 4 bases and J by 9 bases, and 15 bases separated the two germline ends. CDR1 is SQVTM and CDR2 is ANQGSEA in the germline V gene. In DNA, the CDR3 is TGCAGCGTTGGGACTTCCGGGGCTAAAGCTTTCTTT. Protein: CSVGTSGAKAFF.

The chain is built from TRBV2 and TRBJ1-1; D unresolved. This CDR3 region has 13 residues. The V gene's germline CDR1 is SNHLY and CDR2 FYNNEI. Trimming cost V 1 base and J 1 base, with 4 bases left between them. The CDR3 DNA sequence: TGTGCCAGCAGTGAAGAAGGGAACACTGAAGCTTTCTTT. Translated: CASSEEGNTEAFF.

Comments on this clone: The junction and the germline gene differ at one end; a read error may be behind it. The CDR3 sequence is CASSVGGQGRDEQFF. CDR3 bases: TGTGCCAGCAGCGTAGGGGGACAGGGAAGGGATGAGCAGTTCTTC. V is TRBV13 and J is TRBJ2-1; 9 bases are a match to TRBD1. CDR1 is PRHDT and CDR2 is FYEKMQ in the germline V gene (reference sequence). The CDR3 covers 15 residues. The full variable domain, with the rest looked up from reference TRBV13 and TRBJ2-1, is AAGVIQSPRHLIKEKRETATLKCYPIPRHDTVYWYQQGPGQDPQFLISFYEKMQSDKGSIPDRFSAQQFSDYHSELNMSSLELGDSALYFCASSVGGQGRDEQFFGPGTRLTVL.

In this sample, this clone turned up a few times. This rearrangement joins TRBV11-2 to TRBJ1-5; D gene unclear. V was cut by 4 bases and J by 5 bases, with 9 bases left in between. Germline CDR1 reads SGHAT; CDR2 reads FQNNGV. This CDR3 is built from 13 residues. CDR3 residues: CASSSRADQPQHF. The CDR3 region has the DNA TGTGCCAGCAGCTCTCGCGCCGATCAGCCCCAGCATTTT.

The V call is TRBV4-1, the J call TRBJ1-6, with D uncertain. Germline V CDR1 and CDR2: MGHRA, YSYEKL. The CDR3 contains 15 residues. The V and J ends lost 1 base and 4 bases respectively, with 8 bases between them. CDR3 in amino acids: CASSQVAQYNSPLHF. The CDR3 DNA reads TGCGCCAGCAGCCAAGTTGCACAGTATAATTCACCCCTCCACTTT.

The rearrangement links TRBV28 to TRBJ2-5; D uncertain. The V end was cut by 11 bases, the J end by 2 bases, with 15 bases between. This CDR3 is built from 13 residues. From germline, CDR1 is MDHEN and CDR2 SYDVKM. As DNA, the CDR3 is TGTGCCCCCTCCCGACCCCGTCAAGAGACCCAGTACTTC. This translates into CAPSRPRQETQYF.

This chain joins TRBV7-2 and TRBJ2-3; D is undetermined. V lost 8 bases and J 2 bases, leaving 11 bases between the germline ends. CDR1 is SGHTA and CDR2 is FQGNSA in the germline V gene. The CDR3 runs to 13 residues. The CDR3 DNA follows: TGTGCCAGCCGGCAGTCCATCACAGATACGCAGTATTTT. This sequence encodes CASRQSITDTQYF.

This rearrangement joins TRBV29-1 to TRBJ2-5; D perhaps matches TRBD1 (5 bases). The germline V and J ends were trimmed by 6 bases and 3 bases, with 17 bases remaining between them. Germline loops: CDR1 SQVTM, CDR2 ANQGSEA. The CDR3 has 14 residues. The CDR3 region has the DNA TGCAGCGTAACCTTTGACAGAAGCAAAGAGACCCAGTACTTC. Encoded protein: CSVTFDRSKETQYF.